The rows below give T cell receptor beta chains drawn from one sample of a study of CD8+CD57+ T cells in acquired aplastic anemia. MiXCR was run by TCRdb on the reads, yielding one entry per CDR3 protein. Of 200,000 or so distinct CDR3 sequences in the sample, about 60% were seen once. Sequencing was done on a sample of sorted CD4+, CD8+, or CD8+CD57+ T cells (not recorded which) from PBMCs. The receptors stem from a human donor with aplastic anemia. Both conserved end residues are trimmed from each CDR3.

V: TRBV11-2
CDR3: ASRRTSGNEQF

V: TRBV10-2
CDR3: ASSIVSSYNEQF

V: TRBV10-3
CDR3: AISEAERGLSYNEQF

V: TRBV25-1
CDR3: ASSEGGGHKGGEAF

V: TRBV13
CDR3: ASSSDRGYGYT

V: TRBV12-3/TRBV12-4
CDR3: ASNHVGDGTEAF

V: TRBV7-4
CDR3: ASSPVSGGAFEQF

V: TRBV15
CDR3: ATSILDRGRLETQY

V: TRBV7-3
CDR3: ASSQTGLAGAGADTQY

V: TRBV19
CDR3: ASTGQAHEKLF

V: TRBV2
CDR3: ASSEPGREAF

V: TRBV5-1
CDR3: ASSLASSGSSYEQY

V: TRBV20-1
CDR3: SASGLLSPLH

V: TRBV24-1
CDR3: ATGLAGVDEQF

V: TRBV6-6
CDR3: ASSPDLSRYEQY

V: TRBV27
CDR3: ASSIRDRGTQY

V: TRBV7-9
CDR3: ASGGGLAGYNEQF

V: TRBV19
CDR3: ASSLQDAGPQQPQH

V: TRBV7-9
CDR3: ASSPDNQPQH

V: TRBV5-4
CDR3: ASSLAGWYEQY

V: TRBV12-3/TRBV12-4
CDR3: ASWDVSYEQY

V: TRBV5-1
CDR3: ASSADRAVLSGELF

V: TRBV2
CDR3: ASSDYPLTYNEQF

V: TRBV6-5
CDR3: ASARGGRHEQF

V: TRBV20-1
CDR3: SASLAVLSTDTQY

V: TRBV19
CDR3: ASSRGTGVNQPQH

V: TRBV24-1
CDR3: ATSDKSGSRSYNEQF

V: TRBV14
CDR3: ASSQDLILEGAYEQY

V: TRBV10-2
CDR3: ASSSGGYGSYEQY

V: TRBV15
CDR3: ATSRVARGQGSQETQY

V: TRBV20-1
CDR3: SAEAGNEQF

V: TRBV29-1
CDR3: SVVGGPQDYGYT

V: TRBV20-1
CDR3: SISPYEQY

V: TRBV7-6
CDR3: ASSDRLADTQY

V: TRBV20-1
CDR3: SARAGVEQY

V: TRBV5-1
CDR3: ASRVGQAAGNSPLH

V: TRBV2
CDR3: ASSIPGARQPQH

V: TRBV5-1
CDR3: ASSRGQVPYEQY

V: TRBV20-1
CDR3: SARNLGRYEQY

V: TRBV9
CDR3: ASSVDSVSYNEQF

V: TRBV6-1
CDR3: ASTWGETF

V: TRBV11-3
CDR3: ASSLMQGDTYEQY

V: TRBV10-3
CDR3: AMSSSQAGGAYEQY

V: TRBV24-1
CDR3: ATSDLAQY

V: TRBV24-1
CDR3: ATRQGASDTQY

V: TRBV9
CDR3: ASSTQLAGGNEQY

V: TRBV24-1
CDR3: ATQQAGELF

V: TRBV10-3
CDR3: AISGATTNTGELF

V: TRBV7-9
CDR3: ASSLVWGDGYT

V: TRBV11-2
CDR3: ASSRIQGLSGNTIY

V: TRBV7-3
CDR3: ASSTTRGTEAF

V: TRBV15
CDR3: ATSTTSYNEQF

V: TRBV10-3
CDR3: AISESASDRTYEQY

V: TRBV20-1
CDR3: SALVPPFYGYT

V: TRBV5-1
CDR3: ASSSTGSYEQY